These 17 T cell receptor beta chains were sequenced from one sample in a study of cytomegalovirus exposure and HLA in healthy donors. A multiplex PCR was run with 60 Vbeta primers and 13 Jbeta primers. Clones were read by immunoSEQ multiplex PCR, and TCRdb kept only the in-frame ones, dropping some. In the table there are almost 200,000 clones, approximately 85% of which are singletons. The sample consisted of PBMCs. These receptors all stem from a woman in her forties or fifties in good health and CMV-seronegative.

This clone has just one count. V and J are TRBV7-2 and TRBJ1-4, with 9 nucleotides matching TRBD1. The germline V gene encodes CDR1 SGHTA and CDR2 FQGNSA. With V trimmed by 5 bases and J by 3 bases, 4 bases remained unmatched. The CDR3 is made up of 15 amino acids. CDR3 amino acids: CASSLRTGANEKLFF. CDR3 DNA sequence: TGTGCCAGCAGCCTCAGGACAGGGGCTAATGAAAAACTGTTTTTT.

V and J are TRBV7-6 and TRBJ1-1, with D possibly TRBD1 on 5 matching bases. Germline lookup yields CDR1 SGHVS and CDR2 FNYEAQ. The CDR3 totals 13 residues. V was trimmed by 4 bases and J by 3 bases, leaving 9 bases between them. The CDR3 sequence: CASSWGGDTEAFF. The CDR3 DNA is TGTGCCAGCAGCTGGGGCGGGGACACTGAAGCTTTCTTT.

The gene calls are TRBV28 and TRBJ1-3, with D unresolved. CDR3 length: 13 amino acids. The germline V gene has CDR1 MDHEN and CDR2 SYDVKM. V was cut by 10 bases and J by 0 bases, with 10 bases left in between. Written as DNA, the CDR3 is TGTGCCACCACGGGAGGCTCTGGAAACACCATATATTTT. Translated: CATTGGSGNTIYF. The whole variable domain, filled in from reference TRBV28 and TRBJ1-3, reads DVKVTQSSRYLVKRTGEKVFLECVQDMDHENMFWYRQDPGLGLRLIYFSYDVKMKEKGDIPEGYSVSREKKERFSLILESASTNQTSMYLCATTGGSGNTIYFGEGSWLTVV.

J is TRBJ1-1 and V is TRBV25-1; unclear D gene. The germline V gene has CDR1 MGHDK and CDR2 SYGVNS. This CDR3 comprises 12 residues. Trimming removed 3 bases from V and 12 bases from J, with 14 bases in between. The CDR3 DNA reads as TGTGCCAGCAGTGACTCCGTTCCAGGAACTTTCTTT. Translated, it gives CASSDSVPGTFF.

This clone has only one observation. V usage is TRBV4-3 and J usage is TRBJ2-6; tentatively, D is TRBD1 (5 bases). V shed 0 bases and J shed 0 bases, with 15 bases lying between them. The CDR3 length is 19 residues. Germline V lookup: CDR1 LGHNA, CDR2 YSLEER. This chain's CDR3 is CASSQEWQGTPSGANVLTF. The CDR3 DNA follows: TGCGCCAGCAGCCAAGAATGGCAGGGTACTCCCTCTGGGGCCAACGTCCTGACTTTC.

The rearrangement links TRBV19 to TRBJ2-6, with D perhaps matching TRBD1 (6 bases). The V and J ends lost 4 bases and 2 bases respectively, with 18 bases between them. The CDR3 is 18 residues long. The germline CDR1 and CDR2 sequences are LNHDA and SQIVND (reference sequence). In DNA, the CDR3 is TGTGCCAGTAGTACCACCGGGACAATGTTGGCTGGGGCCAACGTCCTGACTTTC. Translation: CASSTTGTMLAGANVLTF.

The chain carries TRBV7-2 and TRBJ2-4, with D tentatively TRBD1 (6 bases). CDR1 is SGHTA and CDR2 is FQGNSA in the germline V gene. V lost 5 bases and J lost 0, with 17 bases in between. The CDR3 runs 17 residues. The CDR3 coding sequence is TGTGCCAGCAGCCCCGGGGACACCAGACTAGCCAAAAACATTCAGTACTTC. Protein: CASSPGDTRLAKNIQYF.

This clone has just a few counts. The gene calls are TRBV28 and TRBJ1-1; no clear D gene. Trimming shortened V by 8 bases and J by 4 bases, and 14 bases separated the two germline ends. The CDR3 totals 13 residues. Germline V gives CDR1 MDHEN, CDR2 SYDVKM. CDR3 coding DNA: TGTGCCAGCTCCAACACGGCGGGCACTGAAGCTTTCTTT. Protein: CASSNTAGTEAFF.

This clone was seen a handful of times. The rearrangement joins TRBV7-9 to TRBJ2-3; D uncertain. The CDR3 contains 15 residues. From germline, CDR1 is SEHNR and CDR2 FQNEAQ (reference sequence). With 8 bases removed from V and 2 bases from J, the gap between germline ends came to 17 bases. The CDR3 sequence is CASPAPETFTDTQYF. In DNA form, the CDR3 reads TGTGCCAGCCCCGCGCCGGAGACTTTCACAGATACGCAGTATTTT.

This clone came up once. The J gene is TRBJ1-4, the V gene TRBV10-1; D may be TRBD1 (6 bases). Germline V lookup: CDR1 WNHNN, CDR2 SYGVQD (reference sequence). V was pared by 6 bases and J by 5 bases, with 13 bases between. The CDR3 is 14 residues long. CDR3 loop: CASRGAPANEKLFF. In nucleotides, the CDR3 is TGCGCCAGCAGGGGGGCCCCAGCCAATGAAAAACTGTTTTTT.

CDR3 sequence: CASSFPNEQFF. The CDR3 bases are TGTGCCAGCAGCTTTCCTAATGAGCAGTTCTTC. This chain uses TRBV11-2 with TRBJ2-1, with D unclear. Germline V gene data show CDR1 as SGHAT and CDR2 as FQNNGV. The CDR3 covers 11 residues. V was cut by 3 bases and J by 7 bases, with 4 bases left in between.

This CDR3 reads CASSHDRGSRSGNTIYF. The CDR3 DNA is TGCGCCAGCAGCCACGACAGGGGCAGTCGGTCTGGAAACACCATATATTTT. J is TRBJ1-3 and V is TRBV4-1, with 8 nucleotides matching TRBD1. This CDR3 is built from 17 residues. The V and J ends lost 3 bases and 1 base, in that order; junction bases with no gene match: 8. Germline CDR1 and CDR2: MGHRA and YSYEKL.

A single count supports this clone. Other DNA sequences from this sample encode an identical CDR3 as well. The rearrangement joins TRBV2 to TRBJ2-7; maybe TRBD1 (5 bases). The CDR3 contains 12 residues. The germline V gene encodes CDR1 SNHLY and CDR2 FYNNEI. Trimming left V 4 bases short and J 3 bases short, with 7 bases between. Written as DNA, the CDR3 is TGTGCCAGCAGTGGTCAGGGCTACGAGCAGTACTTC. Amino acids: CASSGQGYEQYF.

The V gene is TRBV6-4, the J gene TRBJ2-1, with 7 bases identical to TRBD2. CDR3 length equals 18 residues. Trimming took 2 bases from V and 0 from J; bases not matched to a gene: 10. In germline, CDR1 is MRHNA, CDR2 SNTAGT. CDR3 loop: CASSDPNPRGSSYNEQFF. The CDR3 DNA reads as TGTGCCAGCAGTGACCCTAACCCCCGCGGGAGCTCCTACAATGAGCAGTTCTTC.

Notes on this clone: Other DNA sequences in this specimen translate into the identical CDR3. The chain employs TRBV18 and TRBJ1-1, with TRBD1 matching 10 bases. Germline CDR1 and CDR2: KGHSH and LQKENI. After removal of 2 bases from V and 1 base from J, the junction contained 1 base not matched to a gene. The CDR3 contains 15 residues. CDR3 nucleotide sequence: TGTGCCAGCTCACCAAGGACAGGGGGGAACACTGAAGCTTTCTTT. It specifies CASSPRTGGNTEAFF.

V and J are TRBV28 and TRBJ1-5, with 7 bases fitting TRBD1. The germline gives CDR1 MDHEN, CDR2 SYDVKM. This CDR3 comprises 19 residues. The trim removed 5 bases at V and 2 bases at J, leaving 18 bases unmatched. CDR3 sequence reads: CASSPSTGALPFGNQPQHF. In DNA form, the CDR3 reads TGTGCCAGCAGTCCATCCACAGGGGCCCTTCCCTTTGGCAATCAGCCCCAGCATTTT.

The V and J genes are TRBV19 and TRBJ1-4, with 12 positions matching TRBD1. Trimming removed 8 bases from V and 7 bases from J; junction bases left unmatched: 11. CDR3 length: 16 residues. Germline lookup yields CDR1 LNHDA and CDR2 SQIVND (reference sequence). In nucleotides, the CDR3 is TGTGCCAGTGCAGGGGACAGGGGGCATATAGGTGAAAAACTGTTTTTT. Amino acid sequence: CASAGDRGHIGEKLFF.